This passage covers 17 T cell receptor beta chains from one sample sequenced in a study of blood T cell repertoires in COVID-19. The protocol was immunoSEQ multiplex PCR, while the TCRdb copy is restricted to in-frame clones and leaves out a portion. There are about 440,000 clones in the sample; around 89% occur only once, and roughly 13% lies in the top ten. The sample taken for sequencing was peripheral blood. The receptors derive from a woman in her forties or fifties with COVID-19, enrolled during active disease.

The chain employs TRBV9 and TRBJ2-2, with 15 bases fitting TRBD2. The CDR3 runs to 18 residues. The V gene end was trimmed by 5 bases and the J gene end by 3 bases; junction bases not matched to a gene: 8. The germline V gene encodes CDR1 SGDLS and CDR2 YYNGEE. The CDR3 region is CASSQGLAGGIYTGELFF. CDR3 sequence (DNA): TGTGCCAGCAGTCAGGGACTAGCGGGGGGTATATACACCGGGGAGCTGTTTTTT. Combining the CDR3 with reference TRBV9 and TRBJ2-2 gives the whole variable domain DSGVTQTPKHLITATGQRVTLRCSPRSGDLSVYWYQQSLDQGLQFLIQYYNGEERAKGNILERFSAQQFPDLHSELNLSSLELGDSALYFCASSQGLAGGIYTGELFFGEGSRLTVL.

The rearrangement joins TRBV5-6 to TRBJ1-2; D unresolved. Germline V CDR1 and CDR2: SGHDT, YYEEEE. With 4 bases removed from V and 3 bases from J, the gap between germline ends came to 10 bases. There are 13 residues in the CDR3. In DNA, the CDR3 is TGTGCCAGCAGCCCCGGGATCCACTATGGCTACACCTTC. Amino acid sequence: CASSPGIHYGYTF. Full variable domain (remainder filled in from reference TRBV5-6 and TRBJ1-2): DAGVTQSPTHLIKTRGQQVTLRCSPKSGHDTVSWYQQALGQGPQFIFQYYEEEERQRGNFPDRFSGHQFPNYSSELNVNALLLGDSALYLCASSPGIHYGYTFGSGTRLTVV.

Here the CDR3 DNA reads TGTGCCAGCAGCGCGACAGGGCGGAATGAAAAACTGTTTTTT. Translated: CASSATGRNEKLFF. The rearrangement links TRBV9 to TRBJ1-4, with 7 bases aligning to TRBD1. The trim removed 3 bases at V and 5 bases at J, leaving 4 bases unmatched. Germline CDR1 is SGDLS and CDR2 is YYNGEE. The CDR3 is made up of 14 amino acids. Supplemented by reference TRBV9 and TRBJ1-4, the full variable domain reads DSGVTQTPKHLITATGQRVTLRCSPRSGDLSVYWYQQSLDQGLQFLIQYYNGEERAKGNILERFSAQQFPDLHSELNLSSLELGDSALYFCASSATGRNEKLFFGSGTQLSVL.

The chain employs TRBV9 and TRBJ2-2; perhaps TRBD1 as D (6 bases). V gave up 0 bases and J gave up 0 bases, with 9 bases separating them. The length of the CDR3 is 16 residues. Germline V gene sequence: CDR1 SGDLS, CDR2 YYNGEE. CDR3 loop: CASSVGGTPNTGELFF. The CDR3 bases are TGTGCCAGCAGCGTAGGGGGGACACCGAACACCGGGGAGCTGTTTTTT.

This chain links TRBV24-1 with TRBJ2-7; 7 bases are a match to TRBD1. The CDR3 is 14 residues long. V lost 3 bases to trimming and J lost 2 bases; unmatched junction nucleotides: 3. CDR1 and CDR2 (germline): KGHDR, SFDVKD. The DNA for the CDR3 is TGTGCCACCAGTGATCGGGACAGACCCTACGAGCAGTACTTC. It specifies CATSDRDRPYEQYF.

J is TRBJ2-3 and V is TRBV6-5; TRBD2 matches at 9 bases. The CDR3 loop spans 16 amino acids. Per the germline V gene, CDR1 is MNHEY and CDR2 is SVGAGI. Trimming cost V 2 bases and J 6 bases; bases outside gene matches: 9. The CDR3 protein is CASSYEGRAGGDTQYF. CDR3 DNA: TGTGCCAGCAGTTACGAGGGACGAGCGGGGGGCGATACGCAGTATTTT.

The rearrangement joins TRBV6-5 to TRBJ1-2; D not certain. Trimming removed 7 bases at V and 4 bases at J, with 13 bases between. The CDR3 runs to 13 residues. Germline V CDR1 and CDR2: MNHEY, SVGAGI. The CDR3, as DNA: TGTGCCAGCACGCCGACTCCGGGCTATGGCTACACCTTC. Its protein product is CASTPTPGYGYTF.

The V call is TRBV28, the J call TRBJ2-4, with 15 bases aligning to TRBD2. Trimming cost V 8 bases and J 0 bases; bases outside gene matches: 17. CDR3 length: 21 residues. Germline V lookup: CDR1 MDHEN, CDR2 SYDVKM. This chain's CDR3 is CASYSRGLAGGTSLAKNIQYF. CDR3 DNA sequence: TGTGCCAGCTATTCCCGGGGACTAGCGGGGGGTACATCTCTAGCCAAAAACATTCAGTACTTC.

CDR3 bases: TGCGCCAGCACGGGAGAGGGGTACAATGAGCAGTTCTTC. Translated: CASTGEGYNEQFF. The chain links TRBV5-1 to TRBJ2-1; D possibly corresponds to TRBD2 (6 bases). CDR3 length: 13 amino acids. Trimming took off 6 bases at V and 4 bases at J, with 11 bases between the two ends. CDR1 SGHRS and CDR2 YFSETQ come from the germline V gene.

The chain couples TRBV5-6 to TRBJ1-6; no clear D. The CDR3 has 16 residues. CDR1 is SGHDT and CDR2 is YYEEEE in the germline V gene. Trimming took 2 bases from V and 0 from J, leaving 9 bases between them. The CDR3 protein is CASSLRVDSYNSPLHF. As DNA, the CDR3 is TGTGCCAGCAGCTTACGGGTAGACTCCTATAATTCACCCCTCCACTTT. The complete variable domain, with remaining parts taken from reference TRBV5-6 and TRBJ1-6, reads DAGVTQSPTHLIKTRGQQVTLRCSPKSGHDTVSWYQQALGQGPQFIFQYYEEEERQRGNFPDRFSGHQFPNYSSELNVNALLLGDSALYLCASSLRVDSYNSPLHFGNGTRLTVT.

The V call is TRBV7-3, the J call TRBJ2-1, with 14 bases fitting TRBD2. This CDR3 contains 16 residues. V was pared by 4 bases and J by 7 bases, with 6 bases of the junction left unmatched. CDR1 is SGHTA and CDR2 is FQGTGA in the germline V gene. The DNA for the CDR3 is TGTGCCAGCAGCTCGCCGACTAGCGGGGGGGAGAATGAGCAGTTCTTC. It encodes CASSSPTSGGENEQFF.

V usage is TRBV6-5 and J usage is TRBJ2-2; D is uncertain. Trimming cost V 6 bases and J 6 bases, with 14 bases left between them. The CDR3 totals 14 residues. The germline V gene has CDR1 MNHEY and CDR2 SVGAGI. The CDR3 DNA sequence: TGTGCCAGCAGCCCCCTTAGCTCGGCCGGGGAGCTGTTTTTT. Protein product: CASSPLSSAGELFF.

This chain uses TRBV2 with TRBJ2-3; D perhaps matches TRBD2 (6 bases). The length of the CDR3 is 16 residues. Germline V lookup: CDR1 SNHLY, CDR2 FYNNEI. V was trimmed by 7 bases and J by 5 bases, leaving 22 bases between them. This CDR3 reads CASMGGANTYIDTQYF. In DNA, the CDR3 is TGTGCCAGCATGGGGGGTGCAAATACTTATATAGATACGCAGTATTTT.

The chain couples TRBV18 to TRBJ2-3, with no clear D. Germline CDR1 and CDR2: KGHSH and LQKENI. The CDR3 runs 13 residues. The V and J ends lost 7 bases and 6 bases respectively, with 14 bases between them. The CDR3 DNA reads as TGTGCCAGCTTCGCCCGGGTCTCCGATACGCAGTATTTT. Amino acid sequence: CASFARVSDTQYF.

To note about this clone: Distinct nucleotide sequences in the sample also encode this CDR3. This chain connects TRBV6-1 to TRBJ1-2, with TRBD1 as a possible D gene (5 bases). CDR1 and CDR2 from the germline V gene are MNHNS and SASEGT. The V end was cut by 0 bases, the J end by 4 bases, with 9 bases between. The CDR3 runs 14 residues. CDR3 DNA sequence: TGTGCCAGCAGTGAAGCGTGGGGGGGCTATGGCTACACCTTC. This sequence encodes CASSEAWGGYGYTF.

The V and J genes are TRBV9 and TRBJ2-1; D is unresolved. Trimming took off 0 bases at V and 3 bases at J, with 7 bases between the two ends. The CDR3 has 14 residues. Germline V gene sequence: CDR1 SGDLS, CDR2 YYNGEE. This chain's CDR3 is CASSVATVYNEQFF. The CDR3 bases are TGTGCCAGCAGCGTAGCTACAGTCTACAATGAGCAGTTCTTC. Using reference TRBV9 and TRBJ2-1 for the parts outside the CDR3, the full variable domain is DSGVTQTPKHLITATGQRVTLRCSPRSGDLSVYWYQQSLDQGLQFLIQYYNGEERAKGNILERFSAQQFPDLHSELNLSSLELGDSALYFCASSVATVYNEQFFGPGTRLTVL.

This rearrangement joins TRBV10-3 to TRBJ1-3, with TRBD1 identical over 7 bases. There are 15 residues in the CDR3. V lost 2 bases to trimming and J lost 4 bases; unmatched junction nucleotides: 5. Germline V gives CDR1 ENHRY, CDR2 SYGVKD. CDR3 protein: CAISEGTAVGNTIYF. The CDR3 coding sequence is TGTGCCATCAGTGAGGGGACAGCGGTAGGAAACACCATATATTTT.